A selection of T cell receptor beta chains follows, all from one sample in a study of cytomegalovirus exposure and HLA in healthy donors. Assay: immunoSEQ multiplex PCR; the TCRdb copy retains only in-frame clones and omits some. The table includes 220,000 or so clones, approximately 88% detected once. The sequencing input was PBMCs. These receptor sequences come from a woman aged 25 to 39 in good health and CMV-seropositive. The conserved cysteine and the conserved F or W are not part of the CDR3 here.

TRBJ2-3	TRBV5-1	ASSKDIGTDTQY
TRBJ2-2	TRBV6-1	ASSERSLAMNTGELF
TRBJ1-5	TRBV10-3	AISASGTGVQPQH
TRBJ1-4	TRBV5-6	ASSGADNEKLF
TRBJ2-5	TRBV5-1	ASSLPQTGPQRETQY
TRBJ2-7	TRBV9	ASSPVGLTYEQY
TRBJ1-2	TRBV10-3	AISLDRDSANYGYT
TRBJ2-1	TRBV9	ASSVVPREGTLNEQF
TRBJ2-7	TRBV27	ASSPTGYEQY
TRBJ1-2	TRBV19	ASRRGQGNYGYT
TRBJ2-1	TRBV4-2	ASSQEPLAEPYNEQF
TRBJ1-2	TRBV10-3	AIRNGTGDYGYT
TRBJ1-5	TRBV30	AWSIQTSNQPQH
TRBJ1-2	TRBV29-1	SAGTGGGYT
TRBJ2-3	TRBV28	ASSLTRAADTQY
TRBJ2-1	TRBV28	ASTPGAIERYNEQF
TRBJ2-7	TRBV7-2	ASSLAATYEQY
TRBJ2-1	TRBV27	ASSLGSGRGYNEQF
TRBJ2-7	TRBV5-1	ASSLEASGRSRYYEQY
TRBJ2-7	TRBV5-6	ASSLAGGPQFYEQY
TRBJ2-1	TRBV6-5	ASSSQRFHNEQF
TRBJ2-1	TRBV6-1	ASSVTSGSFHEQF
TRBJ2-4	TRBV5-4	ASSFTSGSYINIQY
TRBJ2-7	TRBV4-1	ASSPFGQGSSYEQY
TRBJ1-1	TRBV6-1	ASSGGRFTEAF
TRBJ2-1	TRBV29-1	SVDKGYGAGSSSDGGQF
TRBJ2-6	TRBV19	ASSRGTLSGANVLT
TRBJ2-7	TRBV5-4	ASSQPGLAGTYEQY
TRBJ2-2	TRBV27	ASRIKTGGGELF
TRBJ1-2	TRBV27	ASGGNRASYGYT
TRBJ2-7	TRBV6-5	ASSNPGTGGDEQY
TRBJ1-1	TRBV10-1	ASSGTQAVSEAF
TRBJ2-7	TRBV18	ASSPARGAYEQY
TRBJ1-1	TRBV30	ALRGYDRGFTEAF
TRBJ1-1	TRBV27	ASSFSGQVEAF
TRBJ1-1	TRBV30	AWSVGTARLLNTEAF
TRBJ2-3	TRBV28	ASISGGGTDTQY
TRBJ1-2	TRBV10-3	AISFGTAYGYT
TRBJ2-3	TRBV27	ASSPLEGTDTQY
TRBJ2-1	TRBV20-1	SVGGGIEQF
TRBJ1-5	TRBV18	ASSLDRGNQPQH
TRBJ2-1	TRBV18	ASLAGLDNEQF
TRBJ1-2	TRBV7-2	ASSSTFGPLYGYT
TRBJ2-1	TRBV9	ASSVVAGLYNEQF
TRBJ2-2	TRBV5-1	ASRRTGSTGELF
TRBJ1-5	TRBV27	ASSLRQGSNQPQH
TRBJ2-7	TRBV13	ASSSGEFDEQY
TRBJ1-2	TRBV30	AWSLVSGYT
TRBJ2-1	TRBV4-3	ASSQTGVDEQF
TRBJ2-1	TRBV20-1	SAENVGDKF
TRBJ2-3	TRBV5-1	ASSLSGSGSYDTQY
TRBJ1-5	TRBV30	AWSRQGNSNQPQH